Shown below are 21 T cell receptor beta chains from a single sample sequenced in a study of human T cells and chemical hapten exposure. The time point was: patch test 1, 2 weeks after DPC sensitization. Treatment reported: therapeutic diphenylcyclopropenone sensitization with weekly scalp DPC. MiXCR, applied by TCRdb to the RACE reads, yields one record per CDR3 protein. The sample shows approximately 49,000 distinct CDR3 sequences, 9% to 9.5% of them seen only once. The sample consisted of whole blood, taken in connection with sensitization to the hapten diphenylcyclopropenone (DPC). The source of these receptors is a woman between 45 and 60 years old with alopecia areata. Some clones in this sample may be carry-over from other donors' samples.

This clonotype appeared many times. This chain uses TRBV3-1 with TRBJ2-3; 13 bases agree with TRBD2. V was clipped by 0 bases and J by 4 bases; unmatched bases: 10. Germline values: CDR1 LGHDT, CDR2 YNNKEL (reference sequence). The CDR3 runs 19 residues. CDR3 protein: CASSQDRMGLAGYADTQYF. The CDR3 DNA reads as TGTGCCAGCAGCCAAGATAGGATGGGACTAGCGGGATACGCAGATACGCAGTATTTT.

This clonotype turned up a few times. Being one base from a much bigger clone, this may be a read error. The rearrangement uses TRBV7-2 and TRBJ2-1, with 13 bases that match TRBD2. The CDR3 is made up of 17 amino acids. Germline CDR1 SGHTA, CDR2 FQGNSA. The CDR3 bases are TGTGCCAGCAGCCCGGGCCTGGGACTAGCGGGAAGAAATGAGCTGTTCTTC. This encodes CASSPGLGLAGRNELFF.

This clonotype was seen repeatedly, ten times or more. For the CDR3, the DNA is TGTGCCAGCAGACGAAGCGGGAGTACCGCAGATACGCAGTATTTT. It specifies CASRRSGSTADTQYF. The genes are TRBV6-2 or TRBV6-3 and TRBJ2-3; 8 bases line up with TRBD2. The CDR3 is made up of 15 amino acids. Looked up from germline, CDR1 is MNHEY and CDR2 is SVGEGT. V shed 6 bases and J 4 bases; nucleotides not matched to a gene: 9.

The rearrangement uses TRBV2 and TRBJ1-1; D call uncertain. V was trimmed by 3 bases and J by 0 bases, leaving 8 bases between them. Germline values: CDR1 SNHLY, CDR2 FYNNEI. The CDR3 length is 14 residues. In DNA form, the CDR3 reads TGTGCCAGCAGTGAGTTGGGCTTGAACACTGAAGCTTTCTTT. It encodes CASSELGLNTEAFF.

This clonotype was picked up a small number of times. J is TRBJ1-5 and V is TRBV20-1; TRBD1 agrees at 8 bases. Germline V gene data show CDR1 as DFQATT and CDR2 as SNEGSKA (reference sequence). CDR3 size: 12 residues. The trim removed 2 bases at V and 7 bases at J, leaving 1 base unmatched. CDR3 in amino acids: CSARQGAQPQHF. DNA for the CDR3: TGCAGTGCTAGACAGGGGGCACAGCCCCAGCATTTT.

This clonotype was found many times. This chain uses TRBV15 with TRBJ2-5; TRBD1 might be the D (6 bases). Deletions cut 2 bases from V and 1 base from J, with 11 bases between. The CDR3 runs to 15 residues. CDR1 is LNHNV and CDR2 is YYDKDF in the germline V gene (reference sequence). This CDR3 is CATSRPQGLQETQYF. CDR3 in DNA: TGTGCCACCAGCAGACCTCAGGGGCTCCAAGAGACCCAGTACTTC. The full variable domain, in which reference TRBV15 and TRBJ2-5 provide the parts outside the CDR3, is DAMVIQNPRYQVTQFGKPVTLSCSQTLNHNVMYWYQQKSSQAPKLLFHYYDKDFNNEADTPDNFQSRRPNTSFCFLDIRSPGLGDTAMYLCATSRPQGLQETQYFGPGTRLLVL.

Turning to this clonotype: A much larger clone lies one base from this, so it may be a read error. The V gene is TRBV7-2, the J gene TRBJ1-6; TRBD1 aligns across 7 bases. This CDR3 is built from 13 residues. Per germline, CDR1 SGHTA and CDR2 FQGNSA. This CDR3 is CVSSWDSNSPLHF. CDR3 in DNA: TGTGTCAGCAGCTGGGACAGTAATTCACCCCTCCACTTT.

This clonotype was seen many times. The DNA for the CDR3 is TGTGCCAGCAGCTTAGGCCCCGGGGAGCTGTTTTTT. Encoded protein: CASSLGPGELFF. This chain links TRBV7-2 with TRBJ2-2; D uncertain. V was pared by 1 base and J by 6 bases, with 3 bases between. The V gene's germline CDR1 is SGHTA and CDR2 FQGNSA. This CDR3 spans 12 amino acids.

CDR3: CASSPPHKNTEAFF. The DNA of the CDR3 is TGTGCCAGCAGCCCACCCCATAAGAACACTGAAGCTTTCTTT. This chain uses TRBV28 with TRBJ1-1; D unclear. Per the germline V gene, CDR1 is MDHEN and CDR2 is SYDVKM. The CDR3 totals 14 residues. Between the trimmed V and J ends, which lost 6 bases and 1 base, there was a span of 12 bases. The variable domain in full, completed from reference TRBV28 and TRBJ1-1, reads DVKVTQSSRYLVKRTGEKVFLECVQDMDHENMFWYRQDPGLGLRLIYFSYDVKMKEKGDIPEGYSVSREKKERFSLILESASTNQTSMYLCASSPPHKNTEAFFGQGTRLTVV.

This clonotype has only a few counts. This chain links TRBV12-3 or TRBV12-4 with TRBJ2-1; D might be TRBD1 (5 bases). Trimming removed 2 bases from V and 7 bases from J, with 12 bases in between. The CDR3 consists of 14 residues. The DNA for the CDR3 is TGTGCCAGCAGTTTAAACCAGGGTCTAAATGAGCAGTTCTTC. Translated, it gives CASSLNQGLNEQFF.

This clonotype has ten or more counts. This chain connects TRBV19 to TRBJ2-1, with D unclear. With 8 bases removed from V and 5 bases from J, the gap between germline ends came to 19 bases. CDR3 length: 15 amino acids. The V gene's germline CDR1 is LNHDA and CDR2 SQIVND (reference sequence). CDR3 residues: CASSRSALWDNEQFF. CDR3 sequence (DNA): TGTGCCAGTTCGCGGAGTGCGCTGTGGGACAATGAGCAGTTCTTC.

V gene TRBV29-1 combines with J gene TRBJ2-5, with D perhaps being TRBD1 or TRBD2 (5 bases each). The germline gives CDR1 SQVTM, CDR2 ANQGSEA. The CDR3 has 12 amino acids. V was pared by 7 bases and J by 5 bases, with 14 bases between. In nucleotides, the CDR3 is TGCAGCGACGTGGGGGTCGTGGAGACCCAGTACTTC. Residues: CSDVGVVETQYF.

This clonotype showed up many times. This sequence joins TRBV20-1 and TRBJ2-3; no firm D call. V lost 0 bases and J lost 1, with 20 bases in between. Germline CDR1 DFQATT, CDR2 SNEGSKA (reference sequence). The CDR3 covers 18 residues. DNA of the CDR3: TGCAGTGCTAGAGAGAGAGGCTCCCTAAATGGGGGCACAGATACGCAGTATTTT. It is translated as CSARERGSLNGGTDTQYF.

This clonotype was detected a few times. CDR3 region: CASSTGTSAEQYF. The DNA of the CDR3 is TGTGCCAGCAGTACTGGGACTAGCGCCGAGCAGTACTTC. The genes are TRBV6-6 and TRBJ2-7, with 10 bases identical to TRBD2. V shed 5 bases and J 6 bases; nucleotides not matched to a gene: 4. Germline V gene data show CDR1 as MNHNY and CDR2 as SVGAGI (reference sequence). CDR3 length equals 13 residues.

This clonotype has a count of ten or more. The gene calls are TRBV7-9 and TRBJ2-3, with TRBD2 identical over 10 bases. J lost 2 bases, V lost 3 bases, and 2 bases had no gene match. The CDR3 runs to 15 residues. Germline V CDR1 and CDR2: SEHNR, FQNEAQ (reference sequence). CDR3 DNA sequence: TGTGCCAGCAGCTTGACTAGCGGGTTCACAGATACGCAGTATTTT. Protein: CASSLTSGFTDTQYF.

Ten or more counts support this clonotype. The genes are TRBV15 and TRBJ2-4; perhaps TRBD2 as D (7 bases). The CDR3 consists of 18 residues. V dropped 0 bases and J dropped 3 bases, with 18 bases sitting between them. Germline CDR1 LNHNV, CDR2 YYDKDF (reference sequence). In DNA form, the CDR3 reads TGTGCCACCAGCAGAGATAACGGGGGGCGCTTAGTCAAAAACATTCAGTACTTC. Its protein product is CATSRDNGGRLVKNIQYF.

This clonotype showed up just a few times. The chain combines TRBV27 with TRBJ2-5; 7 bases are a match to TRBD2. J gave up 3 bases and V 5 bases, and 12 bases lay outside the gene matches. The length of the CDR3 is 16 residues. In germline, CDR1 is MNHEY, CDR2 SMNVEV (reference sequence). CDR3 sequence reads: CASSTLWEGEEETQYF. DNA for the CDR3: TGTGCCAGCAGTACCCTCTGGGAGGGCGAGGAAGAGACCCAGTACTTC.

This clonotype was found many times. The CDR3 DNA sequence: TGTGCCAGCAGCTTACAGGCTAGCGGCCTCTCCTACAATGAGCAGTTCTTC. Residues: CASSLQASGLSYNEQFF. This chain links TRBV7-2 with TRBJ2-1, with 7 bases lining up with TRBD2. J lost 0 bases, V lost 2 bases, and 7 bases had no gene match. Germline CDR1 SGHTA, CDR2 FQGNSA. The CDR3 totals 17 residues.

This clonotype appeared many times. The chain links TRBV20-1 to TRBJ2-1; 9 bases align to TRBD2. Trimming cost V 1 base and J 3 bases; bases outside gene matches: 4. Per the germline V gene, CDR1 is DFQATT and CDR2 is SNEGSKA (reference sequence). The CDR3 has 15 amino acids. The chain's CDR3 is CSARVPSGDYNEQFF. Here the CDR3 DNA reads TGCAGTGCTAGAGTTCCTAGCGGGGACTACAATGAGCAGTTCTTC.

This clonotype was seen many times. V is TRBV7-2 and J is TRBJ2-4; D is unclear. V was clipped by 3 bases and J by 0 bases, with 3 bases between them. CDR3 length: 13 amino acids. Germline V gene sequence: CDR1 SGHTA, CDR2 FQGNSA. CDR3 DNA sequence: TGTGCCAGCAGCTTCCTAGCCAAAAACATTCAGTACTTC. Translating gives CASSFLAKNIQYF.

This clonotype was picked up many times. The chain carries TRBV6-6 and TRBJ2-3, with D unresolved. Between the trimmed V and J ends, which lost 2 bases and 3 bases, there was a span of 6 bases. CDR1 MNHNY and CDR2 SVGAGI come from the germline V gene (reference sequence). The CDR3 runs to 13 residues. For the CDR3, the DNA is TGTGCCAGCAGTTACACCAGGACAGATACGCAGTATTTT. It yields the protein CASSYTRTDTQYF.